These 9 T cell receptor beta chains were sequenced from one sample in a study of graft-versus-host responses after intestinal transplantation. These receptors lack a known antigen. The assay was immunoSEQ multiplex PCR, and TCRdb's table has in-frame clones only and misses some. The table has 35,000 to 50,000 clones, over 85% seen once. The specimen comprised unstimulated CD8+ T cells sorted from spleen or lymph node cells, sampled before transplant. The origin of the receptors is a human donor who was the organ donor for an intestinal transplant.

This chain links TRBV9 with TRBJ1-4; D is ambiguous. The CDR3 spans 15 residues. Looked up from germline, CDR1 is SGDLS and CDR2 is YYNGEE. Trimming shortened V by 0 bases and J by 0 bases, and 6 bases separated the two germline ends. As DNA, the CDR3 is TGTGCCAGCAGCGTAGCGGGGACAACTAATGAAAAACTGTTTTTT. Its protein is CASSVAGTTNEKLFF.

The V call is TRBV2, the J call TRBJ2-7; 12 bases fit TRBD2. The junction had 10 bases not matched to a gene; V was cut back by 10 bases and J by 0 bases. Germline CDR1 reads SNHLY; CDR2 reads FYNNEI. The length of the CDR3 is 16 residues. The DNA for the CDR3 is TGTGCCACCACCGGACTAGCGGGACCCCGCTCCTACGAGCAGTACTTC. Translating it yields CATTGLAGPRSYEQYF. The full variable domain, in which reference TRBV2 and TRBJ2-7 provide the parts outside the CDR3, is EPEVTQTPSHQVTQMGQEVILRCVPISNHLYFYWYRQILGQKVEFLVSFYNNEISEKSEIFDDQFSVERPDGSNFTLKIRSTKLEDSAMYFCATTGLAGPRSYEQYFGPGTRLTVT.

The chain joins TRBV28 to TRBJ2-7; possible D gene TRBD2, 6 bases. The CDR3 has 13 amino acids. CDR1 is MDHEN and CDR2 is SYDVKM in the germline V gene. V lost 8 bases, J lost 4 bases, and 15 bases lay in between. CDR3 in amino acids: CASSHGGPYEQYF. The CDR3 DNA reads as TGTGCCAGCTCTCACGGGGGACCTTACGAGCAGTACTTC.

This sequence joins TRBV21-1 and TRBJ2-3; the table assigns TRBD2, which was not confirmed against the DNA. TRBV21-1 is listed as a pseudogene. The CDR3 sequence is 16 residues long. The CDR3 DNA reads as TGTGCCAGCAGCCCCTTACTAGCGAAAAGCACAGATACGCAGTATTTT. Its translation is CASSPLLAKSTDTQYF.

The CDR3 DNA reads as TGTGCCATCAGTGACCGGGACTCCGAGCAGTACTTC. The encoded protein is CAISDRDSEQYF. The V gene is TRBV10-3, the J gene TRBJ2-7; D is perhaps TRBD2 (6 bases). The CDR3 has 12 amino acids. With 3 bases removed from V and 6 bases from J, the gap between germline ends came to 9 bases. From germline, CDR1 is ENHRY and CDR2 SYGVKD.

This chain connects TRBV7-3 to TRBJ1-1; tentative D call: TRBD1 (5 bases). This CDR3 region has 15 residues. Trimming took 2 bases from V and 2 from J, leaving 12 bases between them. Germline V gives CDR1 SGHTA, CDR2 FQGTGA. CDR3 nucleotide sequence: TGTGCCAGCAGCTTAGGAGGGGCGCCAAACACTGAAGCTTTCTTT. It specifies CASSLGGAPNTEAFF.

The genes are TRBV27 and TRBJ1-1; D uncertain. The CDR3 contains 12 residues. Trimming removed 8 bases at V and 1 base at J, with 8 bases between. CDR1 is MNHEY, CDR2 SMNVEV, per germline (reference sequence). In nucleotides, the CDR3 is TGTGCCAGCCGGGCGCAGAACACTGAAGCTTTCTTT. Its protein is CASRAQNTEAFF.

This clone was seen just once. This chain links TRBV2 with TRBJ2-7, with D perhaps TRBD2 (6 bases). The V gene's germline CDR1 is SNHLY and CDR2 FYNNEI. V was shortened by 7 bases and J by 7 bases, with 23 bases between the two germline ends. The CDR3 is made up of 15 amino acids. For the CDR3, the DNA is TGTGCCAGCAAGAGACGGGAGTCCCCAGTCAAGGAGCAGTACTTC. Its protein product is CASKRRESPVKEQYF.

J is TRBJ1-2 and V is TRBV28; D uncertain. The germline gives CDR1 MDHEN, CDR2 SYDVKM. This CDR3 is built from 18 residues. V lost 5 bases to trimming and J lost 5 bases, with 27 bases between them. CDR3 amino acids: CASSSFVHREALRYGYTF. CDR3 bases: TGTGCCAGCAGTAGTTTTGTGCATAGGGAGGCACTGAGGTATGGCTACACCTTC.